This T cell receptor beta chain came from a study of blood T cell repertoires in COVID-19. Study-wide background: T cells, B-cell-depleted T cells, or PBMCs provided the cDNA or gDNA that served as material.

The table lists this clone with a count of one. Sequencing was performed with immunoSEQ multiplex PCR; in TCRdb, only in-frame clones are kept and a portion is missing. This table holds about 97,000 clones, 90% found once. Germline V gene data show CDR1 as ENHRY and CDR2 as SYGVKD. The trim removed 4 bases at V and 0 bases at J, leaving 8 bases unmatched. The CDR3 has 16 amino acids. Sequenced sample: peripheral blood. V and J are TRBV10-3 and TRBJ1-2, with TRBD1 matching over 7 bases. The receptor was derived from a man in his fifties or sixties with acute or convalescent COVID-19. DNA for the CDR3: TGTGCCATCAGTGCCGAACAGGGGTTGACTAACTATGGCTACACCTTC. It codes for CAISAEQGLTNYGYTF.